This T cell receptor (beta chain) was found in a study of CD8 T cells in Susac syndrome. Reverse transcription of roughly 0.5 to 1 ug RNA was performed with random hexamers. Amplification of TCR beta CDR3 spanned 54 Vbeta and 13 Jbeta via immunoSEQ multiplex PCR. TCRdb independently ran MiXCR on the immunoSEQ multiplex PCR reads; one entry per CDR3 protein. The table includes more than 85,000 distinct CDR3 sequences, about 96% detected once. CD8+ and CD4+ blood T cells underwent TCR beta sequencing. Healthy donors constituted the control group, matched for age and sex. V was clipped by 7 bases and J by 3 bases, with 6 bases between them. The germline V gene has CDR1 SQVTM and CDR2 ANQGSEA. The CDR3 is 11 residues long.

This TCR was recovered from a human donor in good health. The specimen sequenced was CD4+ T cells from PBMCs. This chain uses TRBV29-1 with TRBJ2-2; D may match TRBD1 or TRBD2 (5 bases each). In DNA form, the CDR3 reads TGCAGCGGGGGGTACACCGGGGAGCTGTTTTTT. It translates to CSGGYTGELFF.